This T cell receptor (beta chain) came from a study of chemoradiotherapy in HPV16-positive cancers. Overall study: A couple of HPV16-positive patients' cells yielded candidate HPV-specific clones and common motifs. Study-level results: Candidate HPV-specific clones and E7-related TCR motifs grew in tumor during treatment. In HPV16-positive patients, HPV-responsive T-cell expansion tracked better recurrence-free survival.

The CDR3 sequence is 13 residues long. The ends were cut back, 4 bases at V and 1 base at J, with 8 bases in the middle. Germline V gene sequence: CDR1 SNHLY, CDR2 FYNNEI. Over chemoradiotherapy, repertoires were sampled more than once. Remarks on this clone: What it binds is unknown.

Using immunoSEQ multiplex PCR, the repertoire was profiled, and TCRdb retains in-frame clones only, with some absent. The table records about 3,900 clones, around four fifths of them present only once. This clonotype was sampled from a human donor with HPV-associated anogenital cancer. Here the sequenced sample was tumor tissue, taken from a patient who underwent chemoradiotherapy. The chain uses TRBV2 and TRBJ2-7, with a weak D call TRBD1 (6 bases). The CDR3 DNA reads TGTGCCAGCAGTGGGACAGCGTCCTACGAGCAGTACTTC. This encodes CASSGTASYEQYF.